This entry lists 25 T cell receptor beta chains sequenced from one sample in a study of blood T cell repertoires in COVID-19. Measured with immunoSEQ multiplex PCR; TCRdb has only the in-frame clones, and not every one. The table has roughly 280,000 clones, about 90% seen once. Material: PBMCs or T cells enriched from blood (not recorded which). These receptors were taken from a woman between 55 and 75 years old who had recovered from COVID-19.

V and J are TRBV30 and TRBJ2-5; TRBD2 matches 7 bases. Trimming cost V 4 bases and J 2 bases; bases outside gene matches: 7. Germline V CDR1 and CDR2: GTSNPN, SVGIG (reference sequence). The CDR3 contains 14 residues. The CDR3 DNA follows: TGTGCCTGGACCCGCGGGAGTGCACAAGAGACCCAGTACTTC. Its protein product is CAWTRGSAQETQYF.

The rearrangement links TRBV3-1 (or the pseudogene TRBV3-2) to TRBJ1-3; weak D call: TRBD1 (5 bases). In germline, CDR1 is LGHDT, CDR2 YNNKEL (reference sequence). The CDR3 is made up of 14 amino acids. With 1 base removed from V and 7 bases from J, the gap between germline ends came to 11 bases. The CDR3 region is CASSQGGVGNTIYF. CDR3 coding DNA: TGTGCCAGCAGCCAAGGGGGGGTCGGGAACACCATATATTTT.

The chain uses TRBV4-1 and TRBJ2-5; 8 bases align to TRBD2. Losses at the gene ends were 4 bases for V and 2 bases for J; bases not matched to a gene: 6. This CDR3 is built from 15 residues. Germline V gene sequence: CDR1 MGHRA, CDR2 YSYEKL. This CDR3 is CASSRLAGLQETQYF. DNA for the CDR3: TGCGCCAGCAGCCGCTTAGCGGGGTTACAAGAGACCCAGTACTTC.

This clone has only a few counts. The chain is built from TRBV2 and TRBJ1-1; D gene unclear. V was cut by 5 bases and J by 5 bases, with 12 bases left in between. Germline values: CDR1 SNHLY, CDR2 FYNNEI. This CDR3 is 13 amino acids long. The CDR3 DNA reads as TGTGCCAGCAGTCGGGAGGGTTTGACTGAAGCTTTCTTT. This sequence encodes CASSREGLTEAFF.

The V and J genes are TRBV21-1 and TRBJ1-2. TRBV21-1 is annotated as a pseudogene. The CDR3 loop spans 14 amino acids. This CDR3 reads CASSPVQRVYGYTF. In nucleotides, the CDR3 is TGTGCCAGCAGCCCGGTGCAGCGGGTTTATGGCTACACCTTC.

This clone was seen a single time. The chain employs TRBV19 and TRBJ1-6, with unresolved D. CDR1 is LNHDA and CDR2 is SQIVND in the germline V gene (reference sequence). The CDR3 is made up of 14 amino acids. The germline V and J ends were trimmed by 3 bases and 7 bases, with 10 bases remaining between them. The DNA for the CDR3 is TGTGCCAGTAGTATGTTACAGACAAATTCACCCCTCCACTTT. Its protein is CASSMLQTNSPLHF.

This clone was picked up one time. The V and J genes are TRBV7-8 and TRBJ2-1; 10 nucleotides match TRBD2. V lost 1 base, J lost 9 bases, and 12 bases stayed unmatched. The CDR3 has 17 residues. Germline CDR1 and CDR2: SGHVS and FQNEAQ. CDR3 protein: CASSLVHLASGSVEQFF. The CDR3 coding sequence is TGTGCCAGCAGCTTAGTGCACTTGGCTAGCGGGAGTGTTGAGCAGTTCTTC. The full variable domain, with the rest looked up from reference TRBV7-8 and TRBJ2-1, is GAGVSQSPRYKVAKRGQDVALRCDPISGHVSLFWYQQALGQGPEFLTYFQNEAQLDKSGLPSDRFFAERPEGSVSTLKIQRTQQEDSAVYLCASSLVHLASGSVEQFFGPGTRLTVL.

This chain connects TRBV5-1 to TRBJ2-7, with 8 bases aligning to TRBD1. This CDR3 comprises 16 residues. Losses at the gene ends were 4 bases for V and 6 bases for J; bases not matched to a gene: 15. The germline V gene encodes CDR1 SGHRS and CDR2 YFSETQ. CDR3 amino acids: CASSLSTTGARPEQYF. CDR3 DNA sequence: TGCGCCAGCAGCCTCAGCACGACAGGGGCGCGTCCCGAGCAGTACTTC.

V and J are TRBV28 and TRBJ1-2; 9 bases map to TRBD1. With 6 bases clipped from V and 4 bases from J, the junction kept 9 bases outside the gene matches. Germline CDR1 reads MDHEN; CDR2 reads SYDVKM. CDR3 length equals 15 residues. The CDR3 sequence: CASRGQGNVGYGYTF. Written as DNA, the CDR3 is TGTGCCAGCAGGGGACAGGGCAATGTTGGCTATGGCTACACCTTC.

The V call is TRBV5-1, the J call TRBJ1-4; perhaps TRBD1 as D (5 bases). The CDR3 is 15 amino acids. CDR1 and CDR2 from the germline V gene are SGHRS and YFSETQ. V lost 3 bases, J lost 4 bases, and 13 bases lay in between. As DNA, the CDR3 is TGCGCCAGCAGCTCATCAGGGCGGGGTAATGAAAAACTGTTTTTT. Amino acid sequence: CASSSSGRGNEKLFF. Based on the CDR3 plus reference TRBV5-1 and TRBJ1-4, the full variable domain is KAGVTQTPRYLIKTRGQQVTLSCSPISGHRSVSWYQQTPGQGLQFLFEYFSETQRNKGNFPGRFSGRQFSNSRSEMNVSTLELGDSALYLCASSSSGRGNEKLFFGSGTQLSVL.

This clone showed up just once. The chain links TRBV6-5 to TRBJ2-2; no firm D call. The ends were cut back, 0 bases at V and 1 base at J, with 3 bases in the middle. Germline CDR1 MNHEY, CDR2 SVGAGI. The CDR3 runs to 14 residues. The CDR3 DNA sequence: TGTGCCAGCAGTTACTCCCTGAACACCGGGGAGCTGTTTTTT. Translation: CASSYSLNTGELFF.

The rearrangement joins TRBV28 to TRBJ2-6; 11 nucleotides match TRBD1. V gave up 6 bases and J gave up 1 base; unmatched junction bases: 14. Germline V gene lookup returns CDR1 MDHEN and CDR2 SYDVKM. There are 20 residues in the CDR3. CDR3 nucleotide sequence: TGTGCCAGCAGGGACTACCCCGGACAGGGGGCAGAGTCTGGGGCCAACGTCCTGACTTTC. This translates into CASRDYPGQGAESGANVLTF.

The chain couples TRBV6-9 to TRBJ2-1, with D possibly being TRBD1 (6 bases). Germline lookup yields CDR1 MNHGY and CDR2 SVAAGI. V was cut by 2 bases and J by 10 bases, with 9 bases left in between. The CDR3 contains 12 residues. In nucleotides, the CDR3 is TGTGCCAGCAGTTATCCCGACAGGGAGCAGTTCTTC. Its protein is CASSYPDREQFF.

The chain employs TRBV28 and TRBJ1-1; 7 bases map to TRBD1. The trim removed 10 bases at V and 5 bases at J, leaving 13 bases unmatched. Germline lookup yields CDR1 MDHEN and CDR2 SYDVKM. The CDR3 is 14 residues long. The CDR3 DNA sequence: TGTGCCACCATATTAGGGGGCGGATGGACTGAAGCTTTCTTT. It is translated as CATILGGGWTEAFF. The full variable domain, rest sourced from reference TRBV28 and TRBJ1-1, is DVKVTQSSRYLVKRTGEKVFLECVQDMDHENMFWYRQDPGLGLRLIYFSYDVKMKEKGDIPEGYSVSREKKERFSLILESASTNQTSMYLCATILGGGWTEAFFGQGTRLTVV.

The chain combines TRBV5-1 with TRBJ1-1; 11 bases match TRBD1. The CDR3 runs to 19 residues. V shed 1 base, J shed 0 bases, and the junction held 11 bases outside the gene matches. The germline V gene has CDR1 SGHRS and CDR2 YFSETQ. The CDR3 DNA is TGCGCCAGCAGCTTGACACCGGGACAGGGGGGAGGGGTGAACACTGAAGCTTTCTTT. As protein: CASSLTPGQGGGVNTEAFF.

CDR3 nucleotide sequence: TGTGCCAGCAGCTGGAGCGGTGGCTCCTATAATTCACCCCTCCACTTT. Translated: CASSWSGGSYNSPLHF. The V call is TRBV7-8, the J call TRBJ1-6; D is unresolved. Germline assignment: CDR1 SGHVS and CDR2 FQNEAQ. The ends were cut back, 4 bases at V and 0 bases at J, with 10 bases in the middle. This CDR3 contains 16 residues.

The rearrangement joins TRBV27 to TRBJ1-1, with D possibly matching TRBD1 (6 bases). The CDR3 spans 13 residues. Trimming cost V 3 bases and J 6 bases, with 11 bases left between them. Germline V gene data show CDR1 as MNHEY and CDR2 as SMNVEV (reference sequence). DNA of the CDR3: TGTGCCAGCAGTTTCTTCTCAGGGGCTGAAGCTTTCTTT. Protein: CASSFFSGAEAFF.

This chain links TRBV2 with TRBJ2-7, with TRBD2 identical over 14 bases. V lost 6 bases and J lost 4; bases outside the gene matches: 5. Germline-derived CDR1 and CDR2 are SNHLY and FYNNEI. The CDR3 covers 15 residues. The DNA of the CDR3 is TGTGCCAGCAGACGACTAGCGGGAGGGGGGTACGAGCAGTACTTC. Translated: CASRRLAGGGYEQYF. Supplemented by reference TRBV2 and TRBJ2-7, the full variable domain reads EPEVTQTPSHQVTQMGQEVILRCVPISNHLYFYWYRQILGQKVEFLVSFYNNEISEKSEIFDDQFSVERPDGSNFTLKIRSTKLEDSAMYFCASRRLAGGGYEQYFGPGTRLTVT.

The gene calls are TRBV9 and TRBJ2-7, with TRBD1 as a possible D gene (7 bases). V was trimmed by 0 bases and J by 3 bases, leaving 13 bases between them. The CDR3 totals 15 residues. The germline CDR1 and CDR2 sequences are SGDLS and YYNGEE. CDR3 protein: CASSVGGTAIYEQYF. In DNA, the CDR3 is TGTGCCAGCAGCGTAGGCGGGACAGCCATCTACGAGCAGTACTTC.

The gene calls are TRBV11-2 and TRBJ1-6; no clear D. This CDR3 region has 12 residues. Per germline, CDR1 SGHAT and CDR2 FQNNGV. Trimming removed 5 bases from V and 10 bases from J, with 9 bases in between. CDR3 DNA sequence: TGTGCCAGCAGCCCCAATGGCTCACCCCTCCACTTT. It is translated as CASSPNGSPLHF.

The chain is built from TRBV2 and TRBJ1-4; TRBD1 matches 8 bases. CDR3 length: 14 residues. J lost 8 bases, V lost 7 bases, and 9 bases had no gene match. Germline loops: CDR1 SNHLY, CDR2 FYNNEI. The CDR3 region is CASIPQGAREKLFF. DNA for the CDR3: TGTGCCAGCATTCCCCAGGGGGCTCGGGAAAAACTGTTTTTT.

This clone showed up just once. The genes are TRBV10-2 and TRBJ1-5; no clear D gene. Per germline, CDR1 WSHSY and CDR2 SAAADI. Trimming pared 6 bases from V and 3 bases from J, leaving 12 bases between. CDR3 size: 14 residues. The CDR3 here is CASSLDWNNQPQHF. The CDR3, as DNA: TGCGCCAGCAGCCTAGACTGGAACAATCAGCCCCAGCATTTT.

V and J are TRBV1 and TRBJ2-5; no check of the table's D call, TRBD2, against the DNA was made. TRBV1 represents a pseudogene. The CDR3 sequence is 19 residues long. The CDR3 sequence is CTSSQPGTSGILYQETQYF. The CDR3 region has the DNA TGCACCAGCAGCCAACCTGGGACTAGCGGGATCCTGTACCAAGAGACCCAGTACTTC.

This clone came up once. This CDR3 is CASSLAGGQPQHF. CDR3 nucleotide sequence: TGTGCCAGCAGCTTGGCCGGGGGTCAGCCCCAGCATTTT. This sequence joins TRBV11-2 and TRBJ1-5; D is possibly TRBD1 (5 bases). The length of the CDR3 is 13 residues. Trimming took off 3 bases at V and 6 bases at J, with 9 bases between the two ends. CDR1 SGHAT and CDR2 FQNNGV come from the germline V gene.

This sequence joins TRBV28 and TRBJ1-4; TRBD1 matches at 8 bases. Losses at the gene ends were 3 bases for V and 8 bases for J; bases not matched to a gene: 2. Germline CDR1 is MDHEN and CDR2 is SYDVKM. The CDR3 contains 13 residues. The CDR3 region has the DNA TGTGCCAGCAGTTTGGGGGACAGGGAAAAACTGTTTTTT. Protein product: CASSLGDREKLFF.